This TCR beta chain was captured by sequencing in a study of cytomegalovirus exposure and HLA in healthy donors. This clone was counted once. Compared with germline, one end of the junction differs, possibly owing to a read error. A multiplex PCR was run with 60 Vbeta primers and 13 Jbeta primers. The repertoire was sequenced with immunoSEQ multiplex PCR; TCRdb's copy has only in-frame clones and lacks some. The table records under 200,000 clones, approximately 85% of them present only once. CDR1 is SGHRS, CDR2 YFSETQ, per germline. CDR3 length: 19 residues. J is TRBJ2-1 and V is TRBV5-1; 9 bases are shared with TRBD2. The sequenced sample was PBMCs. The source of this sequence is a woman aged 50 to 65 in good health and CMV-seronegative. The CDR3 spells CASSLGGLAQPGAYNEQFF. CDR3 bases: TGCGCCAGCAGCTTGGGGGGACTAGCCCAACCTGGGGCCTATAATGAGCAGTTCTTC.